The 25 T cell receptor beta chains below were found in one sample sequenced in a study of shared clonotypes between healthy human individuals. Here immunoSEQ multiplex PCR was the method, and the copy in TCRdb shows in-frame clones only, minus some. Among more than 2,000,000 clones listed, roughly 93% were seen once. Material: naive CD4+ T cells from PBMCs. The subset denotes: CD45RA+ positively selected. The receptors were gathered from a young man in good health. Some clones in this sample may be carry-over from other donors' samples.

The V and J genes are TRBV5-1 and TRBJ2-6; 10 bases align to TRBD1. V was pared by 4 bases and J by 2 bases, with 6 bases of the junction left unmatched. The CDR3 runs to 17 residues. The germline gives CDR1 SGHRS, CDR2 YFSETQ. The CDR3: CASSAGTGVAGANVLTF. Here the CDR3 DNA reads TGCGCCAGCAGCGCTGGGACAGGGGTAGCTGGGGCCAACGTCCTGACTTTC.

This chain uses TRBV5-6 with TRBJ1-2; possibly TRBD1 for D (6 bases). This CDR3 spans 14 amino acids. Trimming shortened V by 2 bases and J by 4 bases, and 12 bases separated the two germline ends. Germline V gene lookup returns CDR1 SGHDT and CDR2 YYEEEE. The CDR3, as DNA: TGTGCCAGCAGCTTTACAGGGTTAACCTATGGCTACACCTTC. Its protein product is CASSFTGLTYGYTF.

A remark on this clone: Other DNA sequences in the same sample also yield this CDR3. The J gene is TRBJ2-1, the V gene TRBV4-2; TRBD2 matches at 9 bases. The V gene end was trimmed by 3 bases and the J gene end by 4 bases; junction bases not matched to a gene: 4. The germline V gene encodes CDR1 LGHNA and CDR2 YNFKEQ. This CDR3 comprises 15 residues. The CDR3 sequence: CASSQASGNYNEQFF. The CDR3 DNA sequence: TGTGCCAGCAGCCAGGCTAGCGGGAATTACAATGAGCAGTTCTTC.

This CDR3 is CASSPGGTGSVGYTF. CDR3 DNA sequence: TGTGCCAGCAGCCCAGGGGGGACAGGGAGTGTAGGCTACACCTTC. This chain joins TRBV28 and TRBJ1-2, with 9 bases identical to TRBD1. V lost 6 bases, J lost 8 bases, and 13 bases stayed unmatched. The germline gives CDR1 MDHEN, CDR2 SYDVKM. The CDR3 runs to 15 residues.

The chain carries TRBV28 and TRBJ2-1, with TRBD2 matching over 13 bases. The CDR3 spans 15 residues. The germline CDR1 and CDR2 sequences are MDHEN and SYDVKM. J lost 4 bases, V lost 8 bases, and 5 bases had no gene match. CDR3: CASRTSGSGYNEQFF. The CDR3 DNA reads TGTGCCAGCCGGACTAGCGGGAGTGGGTACAATGAGCAGTTCTTC.

This clone was observed once. The V call is TRBV15, the J call TRBJ2-5; weak D call: TRBD1 (5 bases). Germline values: CDR1 LNHNV, CDR2 YYDKDF (reference sequence). The germline V and J ends were trimmed by 7 bases and 2 bases, with 17 bases remaining between them. CDR3 length equals 15 residues. Here the CDR3 DNA reads TGTGCCACCAACAAGGGCCAGGGAAAGCAAGAGACCCAGTACTTC. It is translated as CATNKGQGKQETQYF.

The chain employs TRBV5-1 and TRBJ2-3, with TRBD2 matching 8 bases. The V and J ends lost 4 bases and 4 bases, in that order; junction bases with no gene match: 8. The CDR3 consists of 15 residues. Germline-derived CDR1 and CDR2 are SGHRS and YFSETQ. In nucleotides, the CDR3 is TGCGCCAGCAGCCCACCGGGACTAGGCGCAGATACGCAGTATTTT. Translating it yields CASSPPGLGADTQYF.

The V call is TRBV2, the J call TRBJ2-7, with D uncertain. With 3 bases removed from V and 10 bases from J, the gap between germline ends came to 13 bases. CDR3 length equals 12 residues. CDR1 SNHLY and CDR2 FYNNEI come from the germline V gene. CDR3 sequence (DNA): TGTGCCAGCAGTGAGGTGATTCGCGACCAGTACTTC. Translation: CASSEVIRDQYF.

V usage is TRBV10-3 and J usage is TRBJ2-1, with TRBD1 matching 9 bases. The CDR3 is made up of 14 amino acids. Trimming at V came to 3 bases and at J to 5 bases, leaving 2 bases not matched to a gene. Germline V gene sequence: CDR1 ENHRY, CDR2 SYGVKD. CDR3 nucleotide sequence: TGTGCCATCAGTGATCGGACAGGGGACAATGAGCAGTTCTTC. Translated, it gives CAISDRTGDNEQFF.

The V call is TRBV25-1, the J call TRBJ2-2; D gene unclear. This CDR3 is built from 12 residues. In germline, CDR1 is MGHDK, CDR2 SYGVNS. Trimming took off 6 bases at V and 8 bases at J, with 10 bases between the two ends. For the CDR3, the DNA is TGTGCCAGCAGACTTAACAGTGGGGAGCTGTTTTTT. As protein: CASRLNSGELFF.

This clone was found once. This chain joins TRBV19 and TRBJ2-7; 9 nucleotides align to TRBD1. CDR1 and CDR2 (germline): LNHDA, SQIVND (reference sequence). There are 14 residues in the CDR3. The V gene end was trimmed by 6 bases and the J gene end by 1 base; junction bases not matched to a gene: 4. In DNA, the CDR3 is TGTGCCAGTAGGCAACAGGGGGCATCCTACGAGCAGTACTTC. Translating gives CASRQQGASYEQYF.

This clone was recorded only once. The same CDR3 arises from other DNA sequences in this sample as well. The chain has TRBV9 and TRBJ2-3; 11 bases fit TRBD2. Trimming removed 4 bases from V and 3 bases from J; junction bases left unmatched: 1. CDR3 size: 14 residues. CDR1 is SGDLS and CDR2 is YYNGEE in the germline V gene. CDR3 in amino acids: CASSIAGGTDTQYF. CDR3 coding DNA: TGTGCCAGCAGCATAGCGGGAGGGACAGATACGCAGTATTTT.

This rearrangement joins TRBV6-1 to TRBJ1-3; D not certain. V dropped 2 bases and J dropped 0 bases, with 14 bases sitting between them. The germline V gene encodes CDR1 MNHNS and CDR2 SASEGT. The CDR3 has 17 residues. The CDR3 loop reads CASSESGGAFSGNTIYF. CDR3 DNA sequence: TGTGCCAGCAGTGAAAGCGGAGGTGCCTTCTCTGGAAACACCATATATTTT.

The chain employs TRBV5-4 and TRBJ2-7; possibly TRBD1 for D (8 bases). V was clipped by 0 bases and J by 6 bases, with 10 bases between them. Germline CDR1 is SGHNT and CDR2 is YYREEE (reference sequence). The CDR3 is made up of 13 amino acids. CDR3 protein: CASSLDRGGEQYF. CDR3 nucleotide sequence: TGTGCCAGCAGCTTGGACAGGGGGGGCGAGCAGTACTTC.

DNA for the CDR3: TGCGCCAGCAGCTTAGACAGGCCCTCCACTGAAGCTTTCTTT. Translation gives CASSLDRPSTEAFF. V and J are TRBV5-1 and TRBJ1-1; TRBD1 is a possible D gene (6 bases). In germline, CDR1 is SGHRS, CDR2 YFSETQ. The CDR3 runs 14 residues. V dropped 2 bases and J dropped 4 bases, with 12 bases sitting between them.

This chain connects TRBV9 to TRBJ2-1, with 11 nucleotides matching TRBD1. CDR1 SGDLS and CDR2 YYNGEE come from the germline V gene. V shed 7 bases, J shed 4 bases, and the junction held 10 bases outside the gene matches. The CDR3 is made up of 16 amino acids. The CDR3 bases are TGTGCCAGCGCGGACTACGGGACAGGGGGATACAATGAGCAGTTCTTC. This encodes CASADYGTGGYNEQFF.

V gene TRBV4-1 combines with J gene TRBJ1-5; D not certain. V lost 0 bases to trimming and J lost 4 bases, with 10 bases between them. The CDR3 runs 15 residues. The germline V gene encodes CDR1 MGHRA and CDR2 YSYEKL. CDR3 coding DNA: TGCGCCAGCAGCCAAGAGGGGTACGGGAATCAGCCCCAGCATTTT. Amino acid sequence: CASSQEGYGNQPQHF.

This clone appeared a single time. V usage is TRBV6-1 and J usage is TRBJ2-3; TRBD2 is a possible D gene (7 bases). Germline CDR1 is MNHNS and CDR2 is SASEGT. The CDR3 runs to 17 residues. The germline V and J ends were trimmed by 4 bases and 3 bases, with 20 bases remaining between them. CDR3 coding DNA: TGTGCCAGCAGTGGGATCTTCGGGGGGCAGTCAACAGATACGCAGTATTTT. It specifies CASSGIFGGQSTDTQYF.

The chain joins TRBV27 to TRBJ2-3, with D uncertain. V lost 0 bases and J 4 bases, leaving 2 bases between the germline ends. The V gene's germline CDR1 is MNHEY and CDR2 SMNVEV (reference sequence). This CDR3 is built from 12 residues. CDR3 region: CASSLSPDTQYF. In DNA, the CDR3 is TGTGCCAGCAGTTTATCTCCAGATACGCAGTATTTT.

The chain recombines TRBV6-1 with TRBJ1-5; TRBD1 agrees at 7 bases. This CDR3 has 14 amino acids. CDR1 and CDR2 from the germline V gene are MNHNS and SASEGT. The V gene end was trimmed by 5 bases and the J gene end by 2 bases; junction bases not matched to a gene: 3. CDR3 coding DNA: TGTGCCAGCAGTAAGGGGGCTGGCAATCAGCCCCAGCATTTT. It specifies CASSKGAGNQPQHF.

Regarding this clone: One end of the junction is discordant with germline, which a read error may explain. This sequence joins TRBV2 and TRBJ2-3; TRBD2 matches 10 bases. The CDR3 contains 14 residues. In germline, CDR1 is SNHLY, CDR2 FYNNEI. This chain's CDR3 is CASSQAGGPDTQYF. The CDR3 region has the DNA TGTGCCAGCAGTCAAGCGGGAGGGCCCGATACGCAGTATTTT.

V gene TRBV7-8 combines with J gene TRBJ2-7; 7 bases are shared with TRBD2. The CDR3 has 15 residues. Germline lookup yields CDR1 SGHVS and CDR2 FQNEAQ. After removal of 5 bases from V and 3 bases from J, the junction contained 10 bases not matched to a gene. As DNA, the CDR3 is TGTGCCAGCAGCGCCCCGGGGAGGGTTGTCTACGAGCAGTACTTC. It yields the protein CASSAPGRVVYEQYF.

V is TRBV29-1 and J is TRBJ2-3; tentative D call: TRBD2 (6 bases). V was pared by 6 bases and J by 0 bases, with 16 bases between. The CDR3 length is 15 residues. Germline loops: CDR1 SQVTM, CDR2 ANQGSEA. CDR3 residues: CSVPGGRTSTDTQYF. CDR3 in DNA: TGCAGCGTCCCCGGGGGACGAACTAGCACAGATACGCAGTATTTT.

The table lists this clone with a count of one. V gene TRBV5-4 combines with J gene TRBJ2-7, with D possibly called TRBD1 or TRBD2 (5 bases each). CDR1 is SGHNT and CDR2 is YYREEE in the germline V gene (reference sequence). V was shortened by 0 bases and J by 0 bases, with 13 bases between the two germline ends. The CDR3 spans 16 residues. The CDR3 nucleotides are TGTGCCAGCAGCTTGGATTCGCCAGGGAGCTCCTACGAGCAGTACTTC. Translating it yields CASSLDSPGSSYEQYF.

V gene TRBV7-2 combines with J gene TRBJ2-3; possible D gene TRBD2, 5 bases. The germline gives CDR1 SGHTA, CDR2 FQGNSA. The CDR3 contains 14 residues. V was cut by 4 bases and J by 5 bases, with 13 bases left in between. This CDR3 is CASSYARAVDTQYF. The CDR3 DNA reads as TGTGCCAGCAGCTACGCGCGGGCGGTAGATACGCAGTATTTT.